The next 2 T cell receptor beta chains were all read from a single sample in a study of kidney transplant recipient with SARS-CoV-2 infection. TCRdb re-derived calls from the reads in MiXCR, one entry per CDR3 protein. The table lists under 300,000 distinct CDR3 sequences, around 28% of them singletons, with roughly 7% in the top ten. The source was a blood sample, collected at baseline and around day 120 from a kidney transplant recipient. These receptors came from a male patient younger than 45 who had COVID-19 and was a kidney transplant recipient. Some T cells may have originated in the graft donor.

The genes are TRBV30 and TRBJ1-3; weak D call: TRBD1 (5 bases). CDR1 and CDR2 (germline): GTSNPN, SVGIG (reference sequence). Trimming took off 8 bases at V and 0 bases at J, with 14 bases between the two ends. This CDR3 has 14 amino acids. The CDR3 nucleotides read TGTGCCACCCCCGAGGGGCGCTCTGGAAACACCATATATTTT. Protein product: CATPEGRSGNTIYF.

The table lists this clonotype with a few counts. The chain has TRBV19 and TRBJ1-2; D is uncertain. V shed 5 bases and J shed 4 bases, with 23 bases lying between them. The CDR3 is 17 amino acids. Germline V gene lookup returns CDR1 LNHDA and CDR2 SQIVND (reference sequence). CDR3 protein: CASSRAMTNRKAYGYTF. CDR3 sequence (DNA): TGTGCCAGTAGTCGCGCTATGACAAATCGAAAGGCCTATGGCTACACCTTC.